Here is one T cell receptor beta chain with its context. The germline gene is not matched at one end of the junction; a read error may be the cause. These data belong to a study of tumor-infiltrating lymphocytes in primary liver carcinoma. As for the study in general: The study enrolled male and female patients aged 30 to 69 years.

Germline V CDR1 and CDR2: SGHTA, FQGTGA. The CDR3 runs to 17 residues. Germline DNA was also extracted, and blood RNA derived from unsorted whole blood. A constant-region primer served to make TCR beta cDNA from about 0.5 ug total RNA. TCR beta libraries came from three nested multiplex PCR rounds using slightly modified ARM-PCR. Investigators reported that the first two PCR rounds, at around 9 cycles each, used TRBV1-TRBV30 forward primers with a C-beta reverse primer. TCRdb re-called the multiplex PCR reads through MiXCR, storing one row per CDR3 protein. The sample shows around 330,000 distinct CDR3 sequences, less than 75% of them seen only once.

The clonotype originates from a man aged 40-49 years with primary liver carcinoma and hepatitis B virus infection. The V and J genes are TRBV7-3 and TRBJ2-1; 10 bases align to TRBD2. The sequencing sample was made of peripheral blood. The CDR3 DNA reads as TGTGCCAGCAGCTTAGGGACTAGCGTAAGCTCCTACAGTGAGCAGTTCTTC. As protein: CASSLGTSVSSYSEQFF.